This entry features one T cell receptor beta chain sequence. The table lists this clone with a count of one. Its binding antigen is unknown. Base-call qualities are not available, and no considerably larger clone is one nucleotide away. In the prospective study, participants were about 18 to 95 years old, resided in about two dozen geographic areas of the United States, and were enrolled through a virtual design. To assign participants to cohorts, the prospective study relied on clinical history that participants themselves reported in a screening survey and a study questionnaire. ImmuneRACE Cohort 3 recovered participants were defined by two consecutive negative NP/OP PCR tests, healthcare professional clearance, or symptom resolution. In the prospective study, mobile phlebotomists collected whole blood, serum and a nasopharyngeal or oropharyngeal swab from each participant. Prospective study participants could optionally give additional blood draws and questionnaires over an approximately 2-month period. Prospective study blood samples were shipped either frozen or at room temperature before DNA extraction.

Clipping removes 8 bases from V and 1 base from J, with 4 as the unmatched junction base count. CDR1 is given as LGHDT and CDR2 as YNNKEL, both from the germline V gene (reference sequence). The CDR3 measures 13 amino acids from cysteine to phenylalanine. The retained sequence is limited to the CDR3, 39 bases, with the frame set at the first base. The immunoSEQ Assay, a bias-controlled multiplex PCR, was used to amplify TCRbeta CDR3 regions from genomic DNA. In the original analysis: Within the assay, amplification of reference gene primers was used to estimate how many nucleated cells each sample contained. Sequence reads were collapsed and filtered to measure the absolute abundance of every unique TCRbeta CDR3 rearrangement. For each sample, productive Simpson clonality was calculated as the square root of Simpson's diversity index across productive rearrangements. This is the immuneACCESS table as TCRdb keeps it, with only in-frame sequences that have V and J called. A part of the clones is gone; compared with another copy, unresolved V genes explain less than half, and the rest is unexplained. D and trimming come from the DNA, and the V and J calls and clone size come from that table. For this sample there are a few hundred thousand clones; roughly 87% appear just once. The ten top clones hold about 5.5% of the sample.

The sample is drawn from a study of blood T cell repertoires in COVID-19 (dated by TCRdb to 2020 to 2022). The study in broad terms: The collaborator samples originated in the United States, Italy and Spain and spanned the acute and convalescent phases of COVID-19. HLA class I and class II types, where available, came from metadata supplied by the sample provider rather than from assay-based typing. The material from the prospective study consisted of cDNA or gDNA derived from T cells, B-cell-depleted T cells, or PBMCs. The dataset comprised deeply sampled blood TCRbeta repertoires from subjects exposed to, actively infected with, or recovered from COVID-19. The repertoires were made available in a free public database intended to serve as a resource for research on the immune response to SARS-CoV-2. Sample metadata almost always included a de-identified subject ID, COVID-19 status, age in years and sex. Samples were obtained from the ongoing ImmuneRACE study (first 160 participants) and from about 1,300 subjects provided by 6 global collaborators.

Overall study results and their limits: The quantity of clinical and demographic metadata differed by source and by participant and was supplied without curation.

The clonotype comes from a woman aged 40 to 55 who had recovered from COVID-19. Material for sequencing was PBMCs or T cells enriched from blood (not recorded which). This chain is built from TRBV3-1 (or the pseudogene TRBV3-2) and TRBJ1-1; 7 central nucleotides agree with TRBD1. The CDR3 reads CASADRENTEAFF. The DNA sequence is given as TGTGCCAGCGCCGACAGGGAGAACACTGAAGCTTTCTTT.